The 23 T cell receptor beta chains presented below share a single source sample, sequenced in a study of blood T cell repertoires in COVID-19. The method was immunoSEQ multiplex PCR; TCRdb's version includes in-frame clones alone and lacks a portion of them. The repertoire consists of about 110,000 clones, with 80% to 85% occurring once and the leading ten covering nearly 0.85%. Sequenced sample: peripheral blood. These receptors originate from a woman in her 70s with acute or convalescent COVID-19.

In its sample, this clone was seen once. J is TRBJ1-1 and V is TRBV2; tentatively, D is TRBD1 (5 bases). Germline CDR1 is SNHLY and CDR2 is FYNNEI. This CDR3 contains 15 residues. V was shortened by 1 base and J by 1 base, with 10 bases between the two germline ends. Here the CDR3 reads CASSEGAGWNTEAFF. CDR3 DNA sequence: TGTGCCAGCAGTGAAGGGGCAGGGTGGAACACTGAAGCTTTCTTT.

The chain has TRBV6-5 and TRBJ2-2; possible D gene TRBD1, 5 bases. The germline V gene has CDR1 MNHEY and CDR2 SVGAGI. This CDR3 contains 15 residues. Between the trimmed V and J ends, which lost 6 bases and 0 bases, there was a span of 11 bases. The CDR3 region has the DNA TGTGCCAGCAGCAGAATGACAGCGAACACCGGGGAGCTGTTTTTT. Protein sequence: CASSRMTANTGELFF.

The chain combines TRBV2 with TRBJ1-5, with TRBD1 as a possible D gene (6 bases). The V gene's germline CDR1 is SNHLY and CDR2 FYNNEI. There are 13 residues in the CDR3. Trimming cost V 7 bases and J 5 bases, with 12 bases left between them. The CDR3 is CASTKGGDQPQHF. As DNA, the CDR3 is TGTGCCAGCACTAAAGGGGGTGATCAGCCCCAGCATTTT.

This clone has just one count. The genes are TRBV6-1 and TRBJ1-2; no firm D call. The V gene lost 2 bases and the J gene lost 0 bases, with 7 bases spanning the gap. This CDR3 is 14 amino acids long. Germline V lookup: CDR1 MNHNS, CDR2 SASEGT. Written as DNA, the CDR3 is TGTGCCAGCAGTGAATTTGGGCCTAACTATGGCTACACCTTC. Translated: CASSEFGPNYGYTF.

The J gene is TRBJ2-3, the V gene TRBV15; 8 nucleotides align to TRBD2. From germline, CDR1 is LNHNV and CDR2 YYDKDF (reference sequence). Trimming took 3 bases from V and 0 from J; bases not matched to a gene: 14. CDR3 size: 19 residues. In DNA form, the CDR3 reads TGTGCCACCAGCAGGGCCCGGGGGGTAGCGGGAATGAGCACAGATACGCAGTATTTT. Protein sequence: CATSRARGVAGMSTDTQYF.

This rearrangement joins TRBV9 to TRBJ1-2; no definite D call. This CDR3 spans 13 amino acids. V was trimmed by 0 bases and J by 7 bases, leaving 10 bases between them. In germline, CDR1 is SGDLS, CDR2 YYNGEE. DNA of the CDR3: TGTGCCAGCAGCGTAGTAAGTGGGCGTGGCTACACCTTC. Its protein product is CASSVVSGRGYTF.

The CDR3 DNA reads TGTGCCAGCAGACACAGGGGGCGCGAGGGAGAAAAACTGTTTTTT. Residues: CASRHRGREGEKLFF. The rearrangement joins TRBV5-8 to TRBJ1-4; 9 nucleotides agree with TRBD1. Germline V gene data show CDR1 as SGHTS and CDR2 as YDEGEE. This CDR3 region has 15 residues. J was trimmed by 8 bases and V by 5 bases; bases with no gene match: 10.

This chain connects TRBV5-5 to TRBJ2-3; 16 positions agree with TRBD2. The V gene end was trimmed by 0 bases and the J gene end by 5 bases; junction bases not matched to a gene: 6. Germline assignment: CDR1 SGHKS and CDR2 YYEKEE (reference sequence). There are 18 residues in the CDR3. CDR3 amino acids: CASSLAGLAGGLLDTQYF. The CDR3 DNA reads TGTGCCAGCAGCTTGGCGGGACTAGCGGGGGGGCTATTAGATACGCAGTATTTT.

The chain uses TRBV4-1 and TRBJ2-7; TRBD2 is a possible D gene (6 bases). Germline V lookup: CDR1 MGHRA, CDR2 YSYEKL. Between the trimmed V and J ends, which lost 3 bases and 0 bases, there was a span of 6 bases. The CDR3 sequence is 13 residues long. The CDR3 nucleotides are TGCGCCAGCAGCCAGACTAGCTCCTACGAGCAGTACTTC. Encoded protein: CASSQTSSYEQYF.

The CDR3: CATSRGDRGISGANVLTF. Here the CDR3 DNA reads TGTGCCACCAGCAGAGGAGACAGGGGAATATCTGGGGCCAACGTCCTGACTTTC. The chain is built from TRBV15 and TRBJ2-6; 8 bases are a match to TRBD1. From germline, CDR1 is LNHNV and CDR2 YYDKDF (reference sequence). The CDR3 loop spans 18 amino acids. The V segment lost 1 base and the J segment 1 base; nucleotides outside the gene matches: 6.

This chain links TRBV5-1 with TRBJ1-6; a possible D gene is TRBD1 (6 bases). The CDR3 is 18 amino acids. Germline loops: CDR1 SGHRS, CDR2 YFSETQ. V lost 0 bases to trimming and J lost 6 bases, with 19 bases between them. The CDR3 loop reads CASSLGLRGRIGNSPLHF. For the CDR3, the DNA is TGCGCCAGCAGCTTGGGGTTGCGGGGGCGCATAGGTAATTCACCCCTCCACTTT.

The V call is TRBV5-1, the J call TRBJ1-4; D is possibly TRBD1 (6 bases). V dropped 7 bases and J dropped 8 bases, with 18 bases sitting between them. CDR3 length: 14 amino acids. The germline V gene encodes CDR1 SGHRS and CDR2 YFSETQ. In nucleotides, the CDR3 is TGCGCCAGCTCAAAGGGGGGGGTACCCGAAAAACTGTTTTTT. Residues: CASSKGGVPEKLFF.

The rearrangement uses TRBV25-1 and TRBJ2-7; possible D gene TRBD1, 6 bases. CDR1 and CDR2 from the germline V gene are MGHDK and SYGVNS. This CDR3 contains 17 residues. Trimming removed 4 bases at V and 3 bases at J, with 22 bases between. Here the CDR3 DNA reads TGTGCCAGCAGTGCCCTCCTTGGGGGCAAGGGTGACTACGAGCAGTACTTC. It codes for CASSALLGGKGDYEQYF.

The V call is TRBV11-2, the J call TRBJ1-1; tentatively, D is TRBD1 (5 bases). CDR1 SGHAT and CDR2 FQNNGV come from the germline V gene. The CDR3 runs to 12 residues. The V end was cut by 4 bases, the J end by 6 bases, with 9 bases between. This CDR3 is CASSSQGAEAFF. CDR3 in DNA: TGTGCCAGCAGCTCCCAGGGTGCTGAAGCTTTCTTT.

This chain uses TRBV10-3 with TRBJ1-1; the match to TRBD1 covers 9 bases. V shed 7 bases and J 4 bases; nucleotides not matched to a gene: 7. The CDR3 spans 14 residues. Germline V lookup: CDR1 ENHRY, CDR2 SYGVKD. The CDR3, as DNA: TGTGCCATCACCGACAGGGGGGTGAGCACTGAAGCTTTCTTT. Translation: CAITDRGVSTEAFF.

This chain joins TRBV9 and TRBJ2-2; D not certain. This CDR3 is 14 amino acids long. V was pared by 0 bases and J by 0 bases, with 3 bases between. Germline CDR1 is SGDLS and CDR2 is YYNGEE. CDR3 bases: TGTGCCAGCAGCGTAGATACGAACACCGGGGAGCTGTTTTTT. Translated: CASSVDTNTGELFF.

This chain links TRBV7-3 with TRBJ2-7, with D possibly TRBD1 on 5 matching bases. The CDR3 runs to 14 residues. Germline V lookup: CDR1 SGHTA, CDR2 FQGTGA. V lost 0 bases and J lost 2, with 8 bases in between. This CDR3 reads CASSLTGDTYEQYF. The CDR3 nucleotides are TGTGCCAGCAGCTTAACAGGGGATACCTACGAGCAGTACTTC.

The V and J genes are TRBV5-1 and TRBJ2-1; TRBD2 matches at 9 bases. This CDR3 region has 15 residues. The V and J ends lost 4 bases and 5 bases, in that order; junction bases with no gene match: 7. Per germline, CDR1 SGHRS and CDR2 YFSETQ. CDR3 coding DNA: TGCGCCAGCAGCCTCCTAGCGGGGAACAACAATGAGCAGTTCTTC. Translation gives CASSLLAGNNNEQFF.

The chain has TRBV4-1 and TRBJ1-1; TRBD1 is a possible D gene (5 bases). The germline gives CDR1 MGHRA, CDR2 YSYEKL. This CDR3 has 15 residues. Deletions cut 0 bases from V and 4 bases from J, with 12 bases between. As DNA, the CDR3 is TGCGCCAGCAGCCAAGAGGCAGGGTTGGTCACTGAAGCTTTCTTT. It is translated as CASSQEAGLVTEAFF.

This chain joins TRBV5-6 and TRBJ2-3, with 9 bases identical to TRBD2. Trimming removed 2 bases from V and 0 bases from J; junction bases left unmatched: 4. This CDR3 is 16 amino acids long. Germline lookup yields CDR1 SGHDT and CDR2 YYEEEE. As DNA, the CDR3 is TGTGCCAGCAGCTTCTCTAGCGGGGCTAGCACAGATACGCAGTATTTT. Encoded protein: CASSFSSGASTDTQYF.

CDR3 loop: CASSPPGGQNTGELFF. Here the CDR3 DNA reads TGTGCCAGCAGCCCTCCGGGGGGACAGAACACCGGGGAGCTGTTTTTT. The V call is TRBV7-3, the J call TRBJ2-2; possibly TRBD2 for D (7 bases). CDR3 length: 16 amino acids. V shed 5 bases and J shed 1 base, with 14 bases lying between them. Per germline, CDR1 SGHTA and CDR2 FQGTGA.

The chain uses TRBV11-2 and TRBJ2-1; tentative D call: TRBD2 (5 bases). Germline-derived CDR1 and CDR2 are SGHAT and FQNNGV. Trimming took off 3 bases at V and 5 bases at J, with 11 bases between the two ends. There are 14 residues in the CDR3. Here the CDR3 DNA reads TGTGCCAGCAGCTTTGGGCAGCGGCACAATGAGCAGTTCTTC. It is translated as CASSFGQRHNEQFF.

This clone was detected only a few times. The rearrangement uses TRBV7-9 and TRBJ1-2; 7 bases are shared with TRBD1. V lost 7 bases to trimming and J lost 6 bases; unmatched junction nucleotides: 20. Germline V gives CDR1 SEHNR, CDR2 FQNEAQ (reference sequence). CDR3 length: 17 amino acids. As DNA, the CDR3 is TGTGCCAGCACCAAAGAGGACAGGAGTGTAGGTCGGGATGGCTACACCTTC. The encoded protein is CASTKEDRSVGRDGYTF.